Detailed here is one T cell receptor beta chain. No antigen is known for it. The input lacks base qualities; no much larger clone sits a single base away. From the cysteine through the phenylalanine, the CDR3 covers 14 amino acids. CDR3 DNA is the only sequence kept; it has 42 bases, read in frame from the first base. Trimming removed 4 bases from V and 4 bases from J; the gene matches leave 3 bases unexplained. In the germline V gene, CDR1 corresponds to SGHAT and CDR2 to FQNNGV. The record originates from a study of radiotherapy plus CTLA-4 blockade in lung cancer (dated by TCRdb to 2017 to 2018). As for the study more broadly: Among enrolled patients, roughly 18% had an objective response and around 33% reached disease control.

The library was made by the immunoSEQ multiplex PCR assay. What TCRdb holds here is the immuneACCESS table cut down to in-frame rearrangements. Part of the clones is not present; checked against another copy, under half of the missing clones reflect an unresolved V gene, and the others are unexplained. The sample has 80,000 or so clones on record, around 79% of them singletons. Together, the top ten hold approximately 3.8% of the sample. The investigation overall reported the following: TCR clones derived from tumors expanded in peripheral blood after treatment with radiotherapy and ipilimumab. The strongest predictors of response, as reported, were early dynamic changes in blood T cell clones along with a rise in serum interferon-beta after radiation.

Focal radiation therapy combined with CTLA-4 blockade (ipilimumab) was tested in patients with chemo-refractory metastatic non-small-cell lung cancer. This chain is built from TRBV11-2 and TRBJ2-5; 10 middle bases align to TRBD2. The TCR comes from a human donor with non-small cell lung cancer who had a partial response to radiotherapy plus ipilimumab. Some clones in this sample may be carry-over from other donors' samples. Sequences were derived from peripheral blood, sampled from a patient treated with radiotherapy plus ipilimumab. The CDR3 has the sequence CASSSGLAIETQYF. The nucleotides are TGTGCCAGCAGCTCGGGACTAGCGATAGAGACCCAGTACTTC.